This TCR beta chain was recovered during a study of cytotoxic CD8 clonotypes in ibrutinib-treated CLL. Study summary: The patients, about a dozen relapsed/refractory and approximately 15 treatment-naive, included around 17 who were IGHV unmutated. Partial response occurred in roughly 25 patients and complete response in 2; at median around 70 months, roughly 15 remained remitted and around twelve progressed. Overall study results and limits: The study found baseline clonality above age-matched healthy donors, tracking circulating CD8+ T-cell counts.

This clone was detected a few times. Its antigen remains unknown. Clones were sequenced by immunoSEQ multiplex PCR, and TCRdb holds only the in-frame ones, with some missing. The sample consists of about 63,000 clones, roughly 59% of them appearing once. Deletions cut 3 bases from V and 14 bases from J, with 16 bases between. Germline V gives CDR1 DFQATT, CDR2 SNEGSKA (reference sequence). The CDR3 runs to 11 residues. The clonotype was recovered from a human donor with chronic lymphocytic leukemia. The sample consisted of PBMCs, taken after 12 months of ibrutinib treatment. V and J are TRBV20-1 and TRBJ1-2; D perhaps matches TRBD1 (5 bases). CDR3 in amino acids: CSARDPRGWTF. DNA for the CDR3: TGCAGTGCTAGGGACCCGAGGGGATGGACCTTC.